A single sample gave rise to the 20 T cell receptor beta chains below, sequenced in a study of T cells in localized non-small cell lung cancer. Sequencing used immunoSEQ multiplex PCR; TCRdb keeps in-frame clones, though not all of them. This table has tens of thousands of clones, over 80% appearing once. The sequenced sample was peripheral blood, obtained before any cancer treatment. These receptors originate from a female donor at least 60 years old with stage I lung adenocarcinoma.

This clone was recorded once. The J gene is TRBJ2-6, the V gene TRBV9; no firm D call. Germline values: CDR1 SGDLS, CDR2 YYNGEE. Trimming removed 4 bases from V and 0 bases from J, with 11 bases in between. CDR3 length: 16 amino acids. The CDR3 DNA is TGTGCCAGCAGCCCCCCTGACAACTCTGGGGCCAACGTCCTGACTTTC. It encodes CASSPPDNSGANVLTF.

This CDR3 is CASSSLRGRGETQYF. The CDR3, as DNA: TGTGCCAGCAGCTCTTTGCGGGGGCGAGGGGAGACCCAGTACTTC. The genes are TRBV7-8 and TRBJ2-5; tentatively, D is TRBD2 (7 bases). The CDR3 is 15 residues long. Germline loops: CDR1 SGHVS, CDR2 FQNEAQ. Trimming took off 4 bases at V and 5 bases at J, with 17 bases between the two ends.

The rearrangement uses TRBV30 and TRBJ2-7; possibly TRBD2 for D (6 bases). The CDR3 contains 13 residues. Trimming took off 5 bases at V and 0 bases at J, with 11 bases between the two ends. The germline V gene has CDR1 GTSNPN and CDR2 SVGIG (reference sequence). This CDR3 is CAWVRGGSYEQYF. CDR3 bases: TGTGCCTGGGTTAGGGGAGGCTCCTACGAGCAGTACTTC.

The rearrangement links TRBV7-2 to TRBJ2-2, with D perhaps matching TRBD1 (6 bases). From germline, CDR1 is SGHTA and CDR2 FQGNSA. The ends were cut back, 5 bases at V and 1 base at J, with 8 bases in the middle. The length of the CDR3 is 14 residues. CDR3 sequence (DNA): TGTGCCAGCAGCCAGACAGGGAACACCGGGGAGCTGTTTTTT. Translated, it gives CASSQTGNTGELFF.

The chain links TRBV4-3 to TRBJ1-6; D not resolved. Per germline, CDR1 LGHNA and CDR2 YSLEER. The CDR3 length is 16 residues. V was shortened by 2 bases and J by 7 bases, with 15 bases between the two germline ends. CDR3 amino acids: CASSQSSVMGNSPLHF. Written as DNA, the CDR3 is TGCGCCAGCAGCCAAAGTTCGGTGATGGGGAATTCACCCCTCCACTTT.

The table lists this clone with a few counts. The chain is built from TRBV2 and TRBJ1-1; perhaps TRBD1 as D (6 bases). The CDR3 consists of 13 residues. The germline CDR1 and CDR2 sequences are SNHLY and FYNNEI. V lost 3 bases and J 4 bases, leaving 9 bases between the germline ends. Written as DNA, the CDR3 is TGTGCCAGCAGTGAGGGACACGGCACTGAAGCTTTCTTT. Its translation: CASSEGHGTEAFF. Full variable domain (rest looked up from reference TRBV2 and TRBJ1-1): EPEVTQTPSHQVTQMGQEVILRCVPISNHLYFYWYRQILGQKVEFLVSFYNNEISEKSEIFDDQFSVERPDGSNFTLKIRSTKLEDSAMYFCASSEGHGTEAFFGQGTRLTVV.

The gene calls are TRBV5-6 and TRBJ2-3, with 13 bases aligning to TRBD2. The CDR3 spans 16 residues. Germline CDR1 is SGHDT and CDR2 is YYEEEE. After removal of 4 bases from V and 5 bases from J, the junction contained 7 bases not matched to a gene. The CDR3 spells CASSLGLAGAGDTQYF. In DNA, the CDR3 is TGTGCCAGCAGCCTCGGACTAGCGGGGGCGGGAGATACGCAGTATTTT.

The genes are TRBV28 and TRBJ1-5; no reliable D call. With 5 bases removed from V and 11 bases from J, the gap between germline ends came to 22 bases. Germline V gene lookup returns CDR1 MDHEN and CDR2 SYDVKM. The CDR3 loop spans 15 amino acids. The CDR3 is CASSKSRALVGAQHF. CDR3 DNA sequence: TGTGCCAGCAGTAAATCCCGGGCCCTGGTGGGAGCCCAGCATTTT.

The CDR3 sequence is CAISEPSGSLNTEAFF. CDR3 sequence (DNA): TGTGCCATCAGTGAGCCTAGTGGGTCGTTGAACACTGAAGCTTTCTTT. This chain links TRBV10-3 with TRBJ1-1; D is unclear. With 2 bases removed from V and 0 bases from J, the gap between germline ends came to 13 bases. Germline loops: CDR1 ENHRY, CDR2 SYGVKD. CDR3 length: 16 residues.

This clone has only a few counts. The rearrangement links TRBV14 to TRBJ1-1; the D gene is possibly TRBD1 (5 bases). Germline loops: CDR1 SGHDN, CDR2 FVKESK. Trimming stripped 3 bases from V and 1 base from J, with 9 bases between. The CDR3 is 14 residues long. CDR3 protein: CASSHTGGNTEAFF. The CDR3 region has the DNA TGTGCCAGCAGCCACACAGGAGGGAACACTGAAGCTTTCTTT. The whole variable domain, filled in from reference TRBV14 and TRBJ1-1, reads EAGVTQFPSHSVIEKGQTVTLRCDPISGHDNLYWYRRVMGKEIKFLLHFVKESKQDESGMPNNRFLAERTGGTYSTLKVQPAELEDSGVYFCASSHTGGNTEAFFGQGTRLTVV.

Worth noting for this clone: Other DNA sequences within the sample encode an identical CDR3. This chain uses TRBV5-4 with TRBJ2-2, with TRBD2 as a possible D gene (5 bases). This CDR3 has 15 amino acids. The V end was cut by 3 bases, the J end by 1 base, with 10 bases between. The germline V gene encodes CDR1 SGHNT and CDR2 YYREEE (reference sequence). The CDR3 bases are TGTGCCAGCAGCTCGCGGGTCCAGAACACCGGGGAGCTGTTTTTT. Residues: CASSSRVQNTGELFF. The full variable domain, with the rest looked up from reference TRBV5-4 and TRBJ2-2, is ETGVTQSPTHLIKTRGQQVTLRCSSQSGHNTVSWYQQALGQGPQFIFQYYREEENGRGNFPPRFSGLQFPNYSSELNVNALELDDSALYLCASSSRVQNTGELFFGEGSRLTVL.

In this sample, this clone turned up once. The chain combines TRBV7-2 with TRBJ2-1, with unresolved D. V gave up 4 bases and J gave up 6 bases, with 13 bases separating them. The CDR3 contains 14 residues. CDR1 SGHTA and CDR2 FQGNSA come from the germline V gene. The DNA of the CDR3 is TGTGCCAGCAGCTCCCCTGGGATGATCAATGAGCAGTTCTTC. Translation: CASSSPGMINEQFF.

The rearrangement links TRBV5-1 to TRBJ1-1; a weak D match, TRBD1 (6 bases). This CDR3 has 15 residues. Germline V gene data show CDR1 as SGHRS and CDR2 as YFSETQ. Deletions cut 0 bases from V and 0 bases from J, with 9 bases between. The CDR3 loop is CASSLGQVMNTEAFF. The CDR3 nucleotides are TGCGCCAGCAGCTTGGGACAGGTCATGAACACTGAAGCTTTCTTT.

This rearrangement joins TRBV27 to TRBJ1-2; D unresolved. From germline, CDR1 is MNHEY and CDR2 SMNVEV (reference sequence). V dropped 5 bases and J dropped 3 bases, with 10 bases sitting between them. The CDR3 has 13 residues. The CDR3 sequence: CASSPRHDYGYTF. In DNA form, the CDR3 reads TGTGCCAGCAGTCCACGACACGACTATGGCTACACCTTC.

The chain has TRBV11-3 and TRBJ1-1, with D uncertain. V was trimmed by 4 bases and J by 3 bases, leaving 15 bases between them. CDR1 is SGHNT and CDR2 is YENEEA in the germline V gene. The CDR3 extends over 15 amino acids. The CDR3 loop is CASSSPWLADTEAFF. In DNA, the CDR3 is TGTGCCAGCAGCTCCCCCTGGTTAGCCGACACTGAAGCTTTCTTT.

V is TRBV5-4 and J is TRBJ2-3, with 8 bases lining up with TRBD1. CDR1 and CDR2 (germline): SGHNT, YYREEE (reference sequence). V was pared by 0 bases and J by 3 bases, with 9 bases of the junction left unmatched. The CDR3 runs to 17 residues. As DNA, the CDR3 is TGTGCCAGCAGCTTGGAAGGGAGCCAGGGGGCTACAGATACGCAGTATTTT. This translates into CASSLEGSQGATDTQYF.

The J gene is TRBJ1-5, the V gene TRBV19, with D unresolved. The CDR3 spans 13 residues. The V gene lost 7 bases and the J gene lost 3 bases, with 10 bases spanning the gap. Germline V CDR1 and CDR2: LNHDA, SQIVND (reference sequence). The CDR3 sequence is CASNGVNNQPQHF. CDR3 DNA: TGTGCCAGTAACGGGGTGAACAATCAGCCCCAGCATTTT.

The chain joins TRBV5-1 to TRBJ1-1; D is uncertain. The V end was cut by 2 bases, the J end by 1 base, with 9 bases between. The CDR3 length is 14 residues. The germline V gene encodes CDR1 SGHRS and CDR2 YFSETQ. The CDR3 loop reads CASSLGQPNTEAFF. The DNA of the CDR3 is TGCGCCAGCAGCTTAGGGCAGCCGAACACTGAAGCTTTCTTT. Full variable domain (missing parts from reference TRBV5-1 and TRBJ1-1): KAGVTQTPRYLIKTRGQQVTLSCSPISGHRSVSWYQQTPGQGLQFLFEYFSETQRNKGNFPGRFSGRQFSNSRSEMNVSTLELGDSALYLCASSLGQPNTEAFFGQGTRLTVV.

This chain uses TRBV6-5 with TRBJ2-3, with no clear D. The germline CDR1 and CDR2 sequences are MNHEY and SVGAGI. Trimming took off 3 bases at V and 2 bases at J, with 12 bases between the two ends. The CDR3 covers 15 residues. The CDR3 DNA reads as TGTGCCAGCAGTTATTTCCCGCTTAACACAGATACGCAGTATTTT. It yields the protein CASSYFPLNTDTQYF.

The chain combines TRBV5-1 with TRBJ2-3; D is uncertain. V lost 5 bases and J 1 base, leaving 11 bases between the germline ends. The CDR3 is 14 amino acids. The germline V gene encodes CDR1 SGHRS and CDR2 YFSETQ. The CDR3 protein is CASSPVHGTDTQYF. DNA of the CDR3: TGCGCCAGCAGTCCCGTACACGGCACAGATACGCAGTATTTT.